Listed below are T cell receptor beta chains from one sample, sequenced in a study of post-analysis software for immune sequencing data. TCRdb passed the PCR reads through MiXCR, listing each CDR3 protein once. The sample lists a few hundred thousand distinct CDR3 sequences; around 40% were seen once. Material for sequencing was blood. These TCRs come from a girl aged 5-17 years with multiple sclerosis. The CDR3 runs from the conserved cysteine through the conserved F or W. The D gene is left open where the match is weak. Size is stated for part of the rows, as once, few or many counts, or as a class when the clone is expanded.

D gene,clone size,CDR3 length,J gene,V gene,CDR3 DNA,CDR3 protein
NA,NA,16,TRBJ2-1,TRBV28,TGTGCCAGCAGTTTAGTGTGGGGGGCCAAATACAATGAGCAGTTCTTC,CASSLVWGAKYNEQFF
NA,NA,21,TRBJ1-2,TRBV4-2,NA,CASSQVDTQYFGPGTNYGYTF
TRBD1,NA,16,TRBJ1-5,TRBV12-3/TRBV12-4,TGTGCCAGCAGTGTCAACCAGGGGGAAGGTAATCAGCCCCAGCATTTT,CASSVNQGEGNQPQHF
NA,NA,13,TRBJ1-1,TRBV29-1,TGCAGCGTTGAGTGGCAGAAGAACACTGAAGCTTTCTTT,CSVEWQKNTEAFF
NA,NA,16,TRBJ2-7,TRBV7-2,TGTGCCAGCAGCTTCTATGATCCCCTTTACTCCTACGAGCAGTACTTC,CASSFYDPLYSYEQYF
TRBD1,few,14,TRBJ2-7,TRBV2,TGTGCCAGCAGTTCCGGGACAGGGGACCACGAGCAGTACTTC,CASSSGTGDHEQYF
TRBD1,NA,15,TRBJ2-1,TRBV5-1,TGCGCCAGCAGCTTGGGTGGGACAGGTCTCAATGAGCAGTTCTTC,CASSLGGTGLNEQFF
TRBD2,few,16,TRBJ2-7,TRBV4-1,TGTGCCAGCAGCCAAGAGGGCAGCGGGGTCTCCTACGAGCAGTACTTC,CASSQEGSGVSYEQYF
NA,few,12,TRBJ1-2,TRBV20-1,TGCAGTGTCCAGACAGCCCGCTATGGCTACACCTTC,CSVQTARYGYTF
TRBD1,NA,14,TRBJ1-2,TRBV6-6,TGTGCCAGCAGTAGGGACAGGGGGGGAGATGGCTACACCTTC,CASSRDRGGDGYTF
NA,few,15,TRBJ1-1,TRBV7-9,TGTGCCAGCAGCTTAGGAAAGGGAACAAACACTGAAGCTTTCTTT,CASSLGKGTNTEAFF
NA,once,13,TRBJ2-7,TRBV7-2,TGTGCCAGCAGCCGAGACAAACCCTACGAGCAGTACTTC,CASSRDKPYEQYF
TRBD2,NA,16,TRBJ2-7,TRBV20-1,TGCAGTGCTAGAGAATGGGCTAGCGGGTTACCCTACGAGCAGTACTTC,CSAREWASGLPYEQYF
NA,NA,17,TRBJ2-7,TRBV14,TGTGCCAGCAGCCCATTTGAAGGGGCTCGCCCAGACTACGAGCAGTACTTC,CASSPFEGARPDYEQYF
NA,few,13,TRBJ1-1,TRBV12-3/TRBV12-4,TGTGCCAGCAACATAAAACGGGGATTTGAAGCTTTCTTT,CASNIKRGFEAFF
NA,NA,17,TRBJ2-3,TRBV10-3,TGTGCCATCAGTGAGTCCCCGAGTGGAGCCGGCACAGATACGCAGTATTTT,CAISESPSGAGTDTQYF
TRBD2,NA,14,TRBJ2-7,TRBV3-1,TGTGCCAGCAGCCAGGTAGCGGGGTACTACGAGCAGTACTTC,CASSQVAGYYEQYF
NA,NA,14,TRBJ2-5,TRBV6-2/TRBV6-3,TGTGCCAGCAGTATACCAGGTTACCAAGAGACCCAGTACTTC,CASSIPGYQETQYF
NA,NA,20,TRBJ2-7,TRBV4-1,TGCGCCAGCGGCCACCAACCTGGGTCCAGGGGTCGACTTAGCTCCTACGAGCAGTACTTC,CASGHQPGSRGRLSSYEQYF
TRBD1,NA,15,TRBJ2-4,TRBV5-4,TGTGCCAGCAGCCCGAGACAGGGGGCAGAAAACATTCAGTACTTC,CASSPRQGAENIQYF
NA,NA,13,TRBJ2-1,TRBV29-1,TGCAGCGTTAGGGCTCGACAGCTCAATGAGCAGTTCTTC,CSVRARQLNEQFF
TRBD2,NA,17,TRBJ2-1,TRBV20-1,TGCAGTGCTAGAGATTCCATGGGTAGCGGGAGAAATAGTGAGCAGTTCTTC,CSARDSMGSGRNSEQFF
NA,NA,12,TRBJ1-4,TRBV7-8,TGTGCCAGCAGCACGACCGGTGAAAAACTGTTTTTT,CASSTTGEKLFF
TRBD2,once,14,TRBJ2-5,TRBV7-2,TGTGCCAGCAGCTTAGCTAGCGGGAGAGAGACCCAGTACTTC,CASSLASGRETQYF
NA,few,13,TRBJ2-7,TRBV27,TGTGCCAGCATGGGCTACCTAGCCTACGAGCAGTACTTC,CASMGYLAYEQYF
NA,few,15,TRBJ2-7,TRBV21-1,TGTGCCAGCACGCAAAGGACAGGCCAACCCTACGAGCAGTACTTC,CASTQRTGQPYEQYF
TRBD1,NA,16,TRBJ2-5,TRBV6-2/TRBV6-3,TGTGCCAGCAGTTACTCGAATGACAGGGATGAGGAGACCCAGTACTTC,CASSYSNDRDEETQYF
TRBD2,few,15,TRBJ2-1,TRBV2,TGTGCCAGCAGTGTAGACCTAGCGGGTCTAAATGAGCAGTTCTTC,CASSVDLAGLNEQFF
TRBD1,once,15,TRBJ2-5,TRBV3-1,TGTGCCAGCAGCCAGACAGGGTTAGGGCAAGAGACCCAGTACTTC,CASSQTGLGQETQYF
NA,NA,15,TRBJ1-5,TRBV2,TGTGCCAGCAGGGGGGGCCTAACGGGCTTTCAGCCCCAGCATTTT,CASRGGLTGFQPQHF
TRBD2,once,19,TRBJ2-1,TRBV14,TGTGCCAGCAGCCAAGATCCCCCTAGCGGGAGTGTAATCTACAATGAGCAGTTCTTC,CASSQDPPSGSVIYNEQFF
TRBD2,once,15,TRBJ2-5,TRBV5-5,TGTGCCAGCAGCTTTTCAGGCGGGAGTCGAGAGACCCTGTACTTC,CASSFSGGSRETLYF
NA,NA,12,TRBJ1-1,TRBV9,TGTGCCAGCAGCGTAGAGGCCGGTGAAGCTTTCTTT,CASSVEAGEAFF